This T cell receptor beta chain was obtained from a study of blood T cell repertoires in COVID-19. About the study: The United States, Italy and Spain were the sources of the acute and convalescent COVID-19 samples. PBMCs, B-cell-depleted T cells, or T cells were the source of the cDNA or gDNA that made up the material.

With respect to this clone: Germline and junction disagree at one end, which may indicate a read error.

Authors' data handling: Quantification of nucleated cells was approximated via reference gene primer amplification. The assay was immunoSEQ multiplex PCR, and TCRdb's table has in-frame clones only and misses some. That table supplies the V and J calls and clone size; D and trimming were determined from the DNA. This table holds around 63,000 clones, 81% found once. CDR3 size: 11 residues. CDR1 and CDR2 (germline): WSHSY, SAAADI. The sample comprised peripheral blood. This TCR was recovered from an elderly woman with active or convalescent COVID-19. V usage is TRBV10-2 and J usage is TRBJ1-2, with TRBD1 matching 7 bases. In DNA, the CDR3 is TGCGCCAGCAGTGATAGAGGGGGCAAAGCCTTC. Translating gives CASSDRGGKAF.